Following are 17 T cell receptor beta chains from one sample sequenced in a study of low-dose radiotherapy and immunotherapy resistance in tumors. With a V-primer adapter and a constant-region primer, TCRs were amplified for roughly 20 PCR cycles. A single record per CDR3 protein comes from TCRdb applying MiXCR to the reads. The sample carries some 52,000 distinct CDR3 sequences, around 34% recorded once. This sample's time point: after trial treatment. Sample treatment: LDRT plus nivolumab, ipilimumab, low-dose cyclophosphamide and aspirin (RACIN trial). The input for sequencing was PBMCs, taken after low-dose radiotherapy plus immunotherapy. These TCRs come from a male donor with rectosigmoid adenocarcinoma.

This clonotype was recorded at least ten times. This sequence joins TRBV7-9 and TRBJ1-1, with D unresolved. Trimming removed 1 base from V and 1 base from J, with 7 bases in between. Germline V gene lookup returns CDR1 SEHNR and CDR2 FQNEAQ (reference sequence). The length of the CDR3 is 14 residues. CDR3 sequence: CASSLGGPNTEAFF. In DNA, the CDR3 is TGTGCCAGCAGCTTAGGGGGTCCGAACACTGAAGCTTTCTTT.

The J gene is TRBJ2-5, the V gene TRBV19; D possibly corresponds to TRBD1 (5 bases). The ends were cut back, 6 bases at V and 13 bases at J, with 18 bases in the middle. Per germline, CDR1 LNHDA and CDR2 SQIVND (reference sequence). The CDR3 contains 12 residues. The CDR3 loop is CASSLDGLTAYF. CDR3 DNA: TGTGCCAGTAGCCTCGATGGGTTGACAGCGTACTTC.

The chain employs TRBV29-1 and TRBJ2-5, with D hard to call. Trimming removed 7 bases at V and 5 bases at J, with 11 bases between. The germline CDR1 and CDR2 sequences are SQVTM and ANQGSEA. The CDR3 runs 11 residues. The CDR3 DNA sequence: TGCAGCGGTCTACTTGGGGAGACCCAGTACTTC. Encoded protein: CSGLLGETQYF.

This clonotype was recorded at least ten times. The chain links TRBV28 to TRBJ1-2, with D uncertain. CDR1 MDHEN and CDR2 SYDVKM come from the germline V gene. The CDR3 is made up of 11 amino acids. Trimming left V 6 bases short and J 8 bases short, with 10 bases between. Here the CDR3 DNA reads TGTGCCAGCAGAACAGTGCAAGGCTACACCTTC. Its translation: CASRTVQGYTF.

Many counts were recorded for this clonotype. The gene calls are TRBV28 and TRBJ1-1; no definite D call. The CDR3 extends over 11 amino acids. The V end was cut by 8 bases, the J end by 2 bases, with 6 bases between. Germline-derived CDR1 and CDR2 are MDHEN and SYDVKM. The CDR3 sequence: CASRINTEAFF. The CDR3 region has the DNA TGTGCCAGCCGCATAAACACTGAAGCTTTCTTT.

Details on this clonotype: A read error is the likely source, as a far larger clone sits one nucleotide away. This chain links TRBV27 with TRBJ2-6, with D maybe TRBD1 (5 bases). CDR3 size: 15 residues. Germline lookup yields CDR1 MNHEY and CDR2 SMNVEV (reference sequence). CDR3 amino acids: CASTLRWAGANFLTF. Written as DNA, the CDR3 is TGTGCCAGCACCCTCCGCTGGGCTGGGGCCAACTTCCTGACTTTC.

This chain joins TRBV20-1 and TRBJ1-1; 12 bases agree with TRBD1. CDR1 DFQATT and CDR2 SNEGSKA come from the germline V gene (reference sequence). Germline trimming cut 5 bases from V and 1 base from J; bases unmatched to any gene: 8. The CDR3 runs 16 residues. This CDR3 is CSARGTGGAWNTEAFF. In DNA form, the CDR3 reads TGCAGTGCTCGAGGGACAGGGGGCGCCTGGAACACTGAAGCTTTCTTT.

This clonotype occurred many times. V is TRBV5-1 and J is TRBJ2-1; 7 bases map to TRBD1. The V and J ends lost 6 bases and 2 bases, in that order; junction bases with no gene match: 11. This CDR3 comprises 16 residues. Germline V lookup: CDR1 SGHRS, CDR2 YFSETQ. CDR3 in amino acids: CASTPSGTAPYNEQFF. In DNA form, the CDR3 reads TGCGCCAGCACCCCGTCCGGGACAGCACCCTACAATGAGCAGTTCTTC.

The V call is TRBV10-3, the J call TRBJ2-2, with 8 bases identical to TRBD1. With 10 bases clipped from V and 6 bases from J, the junction kept 25 bases outside the gene matches. CDR1 and CDR2 (germline): ENHRY, SYGVKD. The CDR3 covers 19 residues. The CDR3 loop reads CATGGTTGGAGGAAGELFF. The CDR3 bases are TGTGCCACCGGAGGAACAACCGGAGGGGCAGGGGGCGCCGCCGGGGAGCTGTTTTTT.

This clonotype was observed at least ten times. The chain joins TRBV6-4 to TRBJ2-3; D is perhaps TRBD1 or TRBD2 (5 bases each). Germline loops: CDR1 MRHNA, CDR2 SNTAGT. The V and J ends lost 0 bases and 2 bases respectively, with 12 bases between them. This CDR3 has 16 residues. The CDR3 here is CASSDSSGGHTDTQYF. The DNA of the CDR3 is TGTGCCAGCAGTGACTCCAGCGGAGGACACACAGATACGCAGTATTTT.

This clonotype was seen at least ten times. J is TRBJ2-2 and V is TRBV20-1, with no clear D. The germline V gene encodes CDR1 DFQATT and CDR2 SNEGSKA (reference sequence). CDR3 length: 13 amino acids. V lost 0 bases and J 5 bases, leaving 7 bases between the germline ends. CDR3 sequence: CSAREAGTGELFF. The CDR3 bases are TGCAGTGCTAGAGAGGCCGGGACCGGGGAGCTGTTTTTT.

CDR3 residues: CASSPKDTQYF. The CDR3 DNA is TGTGCCAGCTCACCAAAGGATACGCAGTATTTT. The V call is TRBV18, the J call TRBJ2-3; D is unclear. Looked up from germline, CDR1 is KGHSH and CDR2 is LQKENI. This CDR3 spans 11 amino acids. The V and J ends lost 2 bases and 6 bases respectively, with 3 bases between them.

This clonotype showed up many times. The V and J genes are TRBV19 and TRBJ2-1; 10 bases fit TRBD2. The germline CDR1 and CDR2 sequences are LNHDA and SQIVND (reference sequence). Losses at the gene ends were 5 bases for V and 2 bases for J; bases not matched to a gene: 6. This CDR3 has 16 amino acids. CDR3 in amino acids: CASSEGLAGAYNEQFF. CDR3 in DNA: TGTGCCAGTAGTGAGGGGCTAGCGGGAGCCTACAATGAGCAGTTCTTC. Together with reference TRBV19 and TRBJ2-1, the CDR3 gives the full variable domain: DGGITQSPKYLFRKEGQNVTLSCEQNLNHDAMYWYRQDPGQGLRLIYYSQIVNDFQKGDIAEGYSVSREKKESFPLTVTSAQKNPTAFYLCASSEGLAGAYNEQFFGPGTRLTVL.

This clonotype was counted a single time. A read error likely explains this, since a far larger clone differs by one base. The chain links TRBV5-4 to TRBJ2-4, with D possibly TRBD2 on 6 matching bases. The CDR3 has 14 amino acids. Looked up from germline, CDR1 is SGHNT and CDR2 is YYREEE (reference sequence). Trimming removed 0 bases from V and 13 bases from J, with 17 bases in between. The DNA of the CDR3 is TGTGCCAGCAGCTTGGCCCCGACTAGAAATGAGCAGTACTTC. It yields the protein CASSLAPTRNEQYF. Looking up the rest from reference TRBV5-4 and TRBJ2-4 gives the full variable domain: ETGVTQSPTHLIKTRGQQVTLRCSSQSGHNTVSWYQQALGQGPQFIFQYYREEENGRGNFPPRFSGLQFPNYSSELNVNALELDDSALYLCASSLAPTRNEQYFGAGTRLSVL.

As regards this clonotype: A far larger clone lies a single base away; this is likely a read error. The V gene is TRBV5-3, the J gene TRBJ2-7; D possibly uses TRBD1 or TRBD2 (5 bases each). TRBV5-3 is classed as an ORF, of uncertain function. This CDR3 is built from 16 residues. The CDR3 protein is CARSLGTGRVAYEQYF. DNA for the CDR3: TGCGCCAGGAGCTTGGGGACGGGGCGAGTAGCCTACGAGCAGTACTTC.

A single count supports this clonotype. The chain links TRBV7-9 to TRBJ2-4, with D perhaps assigned TRBD1 or TRBD2 (5 bases each). V was clipped by 1 base and J by 7 bases, with 14 bases between them. This CDR3 has 15 residues. From germline, CDR1 is SEHNR and CDR2 FQNEAQ (reference sequence). Written as DNA, the CDR3 is TGTGCCAGCAGCTTAGTCCTAGGGGACGGGAACATTCAGTACTTC. As protein: CASSLVLGDGNIQYF. The variable domain in full, with the rest retrieved from reference TRBV7-9 and TRBJ2-4, is DTGVSQNPRHKITKRGQNVTFRCDPISEHNRLYWYRQTLGQGPEFLTYFQNEAQLEKSRLLSDRFSAERPKGSFSTLEIQRTEQGDSAMYLCASSLVLGDGNIQYFGAGTRLSVL.

With respect to this clonotype: One base separates it from a far larger clone, so it is likely a read error. The gene calls are TRBV28 and TRBJ2-1; D not certain. Germline-derived CDR1 and CDR2 are MDHEN and SYDVKM. The CDR3 totals 16 residues. The CDR3 reads CVTSDFSPANYNEQFF. The CDR3 DNA reads as TGTGTCACCAGTGATTTCTCCCCGGCGAATTACAATGAGCAGTTCTTC.